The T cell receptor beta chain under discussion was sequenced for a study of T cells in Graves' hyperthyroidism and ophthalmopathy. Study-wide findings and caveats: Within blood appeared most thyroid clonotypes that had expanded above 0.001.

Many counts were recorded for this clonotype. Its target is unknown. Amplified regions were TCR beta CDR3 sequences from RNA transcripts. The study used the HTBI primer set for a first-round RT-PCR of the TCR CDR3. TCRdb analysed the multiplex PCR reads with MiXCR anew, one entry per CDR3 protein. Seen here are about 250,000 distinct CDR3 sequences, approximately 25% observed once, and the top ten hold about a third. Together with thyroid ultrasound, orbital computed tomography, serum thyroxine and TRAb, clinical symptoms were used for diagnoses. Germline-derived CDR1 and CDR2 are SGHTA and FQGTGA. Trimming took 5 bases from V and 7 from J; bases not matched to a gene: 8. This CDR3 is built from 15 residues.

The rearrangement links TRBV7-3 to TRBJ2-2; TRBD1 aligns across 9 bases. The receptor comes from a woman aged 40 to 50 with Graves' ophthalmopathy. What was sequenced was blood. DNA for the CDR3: TGTGCCAGCAGCCTCACCGGGACAGGGATCGGGGAGCTGTTTTTT. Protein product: CASSLTGTGIGELFF.